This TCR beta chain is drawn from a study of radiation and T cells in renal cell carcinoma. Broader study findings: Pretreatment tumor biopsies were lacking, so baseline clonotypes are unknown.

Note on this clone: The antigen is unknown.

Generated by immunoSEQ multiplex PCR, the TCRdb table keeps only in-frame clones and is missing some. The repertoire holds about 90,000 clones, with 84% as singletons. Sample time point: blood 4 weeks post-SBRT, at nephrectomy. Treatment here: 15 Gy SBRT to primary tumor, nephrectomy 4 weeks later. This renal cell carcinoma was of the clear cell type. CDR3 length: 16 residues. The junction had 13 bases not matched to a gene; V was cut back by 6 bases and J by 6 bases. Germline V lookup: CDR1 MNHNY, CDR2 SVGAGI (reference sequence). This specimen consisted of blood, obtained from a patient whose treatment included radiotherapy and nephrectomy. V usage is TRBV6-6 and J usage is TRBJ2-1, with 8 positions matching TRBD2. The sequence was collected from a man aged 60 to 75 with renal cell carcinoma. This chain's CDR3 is CASSQPGLAGTNEQFF. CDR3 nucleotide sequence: TGTGCCAGCAGCCAGCCCGGGCTAGCGGGCACCAATGAGCAGTTCTTC.